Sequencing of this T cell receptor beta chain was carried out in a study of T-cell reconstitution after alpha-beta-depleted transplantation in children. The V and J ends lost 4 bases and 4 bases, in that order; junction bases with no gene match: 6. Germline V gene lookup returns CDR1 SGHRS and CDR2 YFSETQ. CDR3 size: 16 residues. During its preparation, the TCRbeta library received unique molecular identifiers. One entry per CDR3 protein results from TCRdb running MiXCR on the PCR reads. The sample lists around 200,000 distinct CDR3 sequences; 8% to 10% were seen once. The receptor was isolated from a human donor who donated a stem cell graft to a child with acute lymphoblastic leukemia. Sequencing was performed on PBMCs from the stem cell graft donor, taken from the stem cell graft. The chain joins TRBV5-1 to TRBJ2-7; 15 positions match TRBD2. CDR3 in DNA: TGCGCCAGCAGCAAGGGACTAGCGGGGGGCAAATACGAGCAGTACTTC. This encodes CASSKGLAGGKYEQYF. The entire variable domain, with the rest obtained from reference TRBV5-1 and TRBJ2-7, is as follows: KAGVTQTPRYLIKTRGQQVTLSCSPISGHRSVSWYQQTPGQGLQFLFEYFSETQRNKGNFPGRFSGRQFSNSRSEMNVSTLELGDSALYLCASSKGLAGGKYEQYFGPGTRLTVT.